This T cell receptor beta chain was recovered during a study of T cells in Graves' hyperthyroidism and ophthalmopathy. Overall study findings and caveats: Model predictions of ophthalmopathy came a median around 6.5 months before onset. Stable hyperthyroidism and ophthalmopathy were separated using 13 V-J signatures.

TCR beta CDR3 regions were amplified from RNA transcripts. In the first-round RT-PCR of the TCR CDR3, the HTBI primer set was used. TCRdb reprocessed the multiplex PCR reads with MiXCR, giving one entry per CDR3 protein. The sample lists about 510,000 distinct CDR3 sequences; around 15% were seen once. A word on this clonotype: The antigen remains unidentified.

V was trimmed by 6 bases and J by 6 bases, leaving 15 bases between them. Germline V lookup: CDR1 MNHEY, CDR2 SVGEGT. CDR3 length: 13 residues. V and J are TRBV6-2 or TRBV6-3 and TRBJ2-7, with D perhaps assigned TRBD1 or TRBD2 (5 bases each). What was sequenced was blood. The source of this sequence is a woman aged 40 to 50 with Graves' hyperthyroidism. The CDR3 loop reads CASRNRDRLEQYF. In DNA form, the CDR3 reads TGTGCCAGCAGAAACCGGGACCGGCTCGAGCAGTACTTC.